These 6 T cell receptor beta chains were sequenced from one sample in a study of blood T cell repertoires in COVID-19 (dated by TCRdb to the early 2020s). Receptors were amplified or captured by the immunoSEQ multiplex PCR assay. As stored in TCRdb, this immuneACCESS dataset retains in-frame rearrangements with V and J assigned. A fraction of the clones does not appear; measured against another copy, unresolved V genes explain less than half of the discrepancy, and the remainder lacks a known reason. The sample includes about 42,000 clones, with 86% observed a single time. The top ten clones comprise about 60% of the sample. The source material was peripheral blood. The source is a man aged 65-85 years with acute or convalescent COVID-19.

The J gene is TRBJ1-3, the V gene TRBV5-4; weak D call: TRBD1 (6 bases). Germline V CDR1 and CDR2: SGHNT, YYREEE (reference sequence). V lost 4 bases to trimming and J lost 3 bases, with 14 bases between them. The CDR3 spans 15 residues. This chain's CDR3 is CASSREQGIGNTIYF. CDR3 in DNA: TGTGCCAGCAGCCGGGAACAGGGTATTGGAAACACCATATATTTT.

The V gene is TRBV5-1, the J gene TRBJ1-1; TRBD1 might be the D (6 bases). Germline V lookup: CDR1 SGHRS, CDR2 YFSETQ. V lost 7 bases, J lost 3 bases, and 19 bases lay in between. This CDR3 is 15 amino acids long. The CDR3 DNA reads TGCGCCAGCTCCCTCCGGAGGGAGGGGGACACTGAAGCTTTCTTT. Its translation is CASSLRREGDTEAFF. Combining the CDR3 with reference TRBV5-1 and TRBJ1-1 gives the whole variable domain KAGVTQTPRYLIKTRGQQVTLSCSPISGHRSVSWYQQTPGQGLQFLFEYFSETQRNKGNFPGRFSGRQFSNSRSEMNVSTLELGDSALYLCASSLRREGDTEAFFGQGTRLTVV.

V is TRBV30 and J is TRBJ2-3; 8 bases line up with TRBD1. V lost 1 base and J lost 2; bases outside the gene matches: 5. The CDR3 loop spans 15 amino acids. Germline CDR1 is GTSNPN and CDR2 is SVGIG (reference sequence). The CDR3 sequence is CAWSASTGATDTQYF. The CDR3 DNA reads as TGTGCCTGGAGTGCCTCGACAGGGGCCACAGATACGCAGTATTTT.

The chain uses TRBV5-8 and TRBJ2-7; the match to TRBD1 covers 8 bases. CDR1 and CDR2 (germline): SGHTS, YDEGEE. After removal of 4 bases from V and 7 bases from J, the junction contained 7 bases not matched to a gene. The CDR3 length is 13 residues. CDR3: CASSTTGAREQYF. CDR3 nucleotide sequence: TGTGCCAGCAGCACGACAGGGGCGAGGGAGCAGTACTTC.

This sequence joins TRBV6-1 and TRBJ1-6; the D gene is possibly TRBD1 (5 bases). Per germline, CDR1 MNHNS and CDR2 SASEGT. V was cut by 4 bases and J by 5 bases, with 15 bases left in between. The CDR3 runs to 16 residues. The CDR3 DNA follows: TGTGCCAGCAGTGTTAATAGGGGTTCAAATAATTCACCCCTCCACTTT. The encoded protein is CASSVNRGSNNSPLHF.

The chain has TRBV11-3 and TRBJ2-7, with TRBD2 as a possible D gene (5 bases). V was trimmed by 5 bases and J by 2 bases, leaving 13 bases between them. The CDR3 runs to 14 residues. Germline assignment: CDR1 SGHNT and CDR2 YENEEA. CDR3 sequence (DNA): TGTGCCAGCAGCCCCCCGGGGATCCCCTACGAGCAGTACTTC. Its translation: CASSPPGIPYEQYF.